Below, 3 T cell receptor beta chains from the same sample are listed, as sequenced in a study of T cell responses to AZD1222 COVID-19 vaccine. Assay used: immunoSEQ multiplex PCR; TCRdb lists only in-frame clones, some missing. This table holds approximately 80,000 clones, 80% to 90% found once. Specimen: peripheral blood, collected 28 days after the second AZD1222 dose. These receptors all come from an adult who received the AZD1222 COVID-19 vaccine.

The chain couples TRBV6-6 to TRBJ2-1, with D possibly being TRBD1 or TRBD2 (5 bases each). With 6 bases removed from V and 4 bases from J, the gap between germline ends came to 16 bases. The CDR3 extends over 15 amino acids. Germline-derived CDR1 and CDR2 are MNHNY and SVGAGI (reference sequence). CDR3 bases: TGTGCCAGCAGGCCCGGGACCCCGGGGTACAATGAGCAGTTCTTC. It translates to CASRPGTPGYNEQFF.

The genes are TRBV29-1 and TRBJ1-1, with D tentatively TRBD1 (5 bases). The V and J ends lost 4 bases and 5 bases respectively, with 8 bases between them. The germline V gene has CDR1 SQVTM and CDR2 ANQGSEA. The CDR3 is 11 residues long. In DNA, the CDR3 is TGCAGCGTTGCCCGGGGGACTGAAGCTTTCTTT. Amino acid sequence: CSVARGTEAFF.

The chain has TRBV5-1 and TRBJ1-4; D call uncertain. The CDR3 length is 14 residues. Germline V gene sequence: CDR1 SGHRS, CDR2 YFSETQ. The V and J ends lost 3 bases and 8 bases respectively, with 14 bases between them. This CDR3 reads CASSWETAEEKLFF. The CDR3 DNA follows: TGCGCCAGCAGCTGGGAGACGGCGGAAGAAAAACTGTTTTTT.